Each of the 17 T cell receptor beta chains below was sequenced from the same sample in a study of cytomegalovirus exposure and HLA in healthy donors. Primers for the PCR totalled 60 Vbeta and 13 Jbeta. Profiled with immunoSEQ multiplex PCR; TCRdb holds only in-frame clones, not every one. The data show roughly 160,000 clones, more than 80% seen once. The sample was PBMCs. These receptors were collected from a woman between 25 and 40 years old in good health and CMV-seropositive.

The V gene is TRBV9, the J gene TRBJ2-6; maybe TRBD1 (6 bases). Germline values: CDR1 SGDLS, CDR2 YYNGEE. Trimming left V 4 bases short and J 11 bases short, with 10 bases between. This CDR3 region has 12 residues. DNA for the CDR3: TGTGCCAGCAGCACCCGGACAGACGTCCTGACTTTC. Translating it yields CASSTRTDVLTF.

The chain links TRBV6-5 to TRBJ1-6; D gene ambiguous. Germline CDR1 is MNHEY and CDR2 is SVGAGI. The CDR3 length is 14 residues. Trimming took off 2 bases at V and 5 bases at J, with 7 bases between the two ends. The CDR3 nucleotides read TGTGCCAGCAGTTACACGTTAGATAATTCACCCCTCCACTTT. This encodes CASSYTLDNSPLHF.

V gene TRBV2 combines with J gene TRBJ2-3, with D possibly being TRBD2 (5 bases). V was pared by 2 bases and J by 3 bases, with 12 bases between. The CDR3 length is 15 residues. Germline CDR1 reads SNHLY; CDR2 reads FYNNEI. The CDR3 protein is CASSEFGGVTDTQYF. The CDR3 region has the DNA TGTGCCAGCAGTGAATTCGGAGGAGTAACAGATACGCAGTATTTT.

The chain joins TRBV4-3 to TRBJ1-1; TRBD1 aligns across 8 bases. Germline V gives CDR1 LGHNA, CDR2 YSLEER. V lost 0 bases to trimming and J lost 1 base; unmatched junction nucleotides: 4. CDR3 size: 16 residues. CDR3 amino acids: CASSQEETGANTEAFF. The CDR3, as DNA: TGCGCCAGCAGCCAAGAAGAGACAGGGGCGAACACTGAAGCTTTCTTT.

V usage is TRBV19 and J usage is TRBJ1-5; tentative D call: TRBD1 (6 bases). Trimming removed 5 bases from V and 0 bases from J, with 17 bases in between. Looked up from germline, CDR1 is LNHDA and CDR2 is SQIVND (reference sequence). This CDR3 has 17 residues. The CDR3 is CASSLGPDSDSNQPQHF. The CDR3 DNA reads TGTGCCAGTAGTTTAGGGCCGGACAGTGATAGCAATCAGCCCCAGCATTTT.

This clone showed up just a few times. The genes are TRBV10-3 and TRBJ1-6; D is unclear. Germline V gene sequence: CDR1 ENHRY, CDR2 SYGVKD. Trimming took off 5 bases at V and 10 bases at J, with 12 bases between the two ends. CDR3 size: 13 residues. In nucleotides, the CDR3 is TGTGCCATCAGTATTGGGGAGCGGTCACCCCTCCACTTT. Translation: CAISIGERSPLHF.

This chain joins TRBV2 and TRBJ1-6; 8 bases match TRBD1. Trimming took 8 bases from V and 6 from J; bases not matched to a gene: 3. The CDR3 has 13 amino acids. Germline-derived CDR1 and CDR2 are SNHLY and FYNNEI. The CDR3 sequence: CASGGQVNSPLHF. CDR3 nucleotides: TGTGCCAGCGGGGGACAGGTTAATTCACCCCTCCACTTT.

The chain employs TRBV4-1 and TRBJ2-7; D is undetermined. The CDR3 runs to 14 residues. The V gene lost 2 bases and the J gene lost 3 bases, with 11 bases spanning the gap. Germline V gene sequence: CDR1 MGHRA, CDR2 YSYEKL. The CDR3 reads CASSQQTASYEQYF. The CDR3 coding sequence is TGCGCCAGCAGCCAACAGACGGCTAGCTACGAGCAGTACTTC.

The rearrangement joins TRBV5-6 to TRBJ1-2, with D perhaps TRBD1 (5 bases). V lost 0 bases and J lost 5, with 8 bases in between. The length of the CDR3 is 13 residues. Germline lookup yields CDR1 SGHDT and CDR2 YYEEEE. CDR3 DNA: TGTGCCAGCAGCTTGGCCGGGGGGTATGGCTACACCTTC. Its protein is CASSLAGGYGYTF.

This clone was observed a single time. In DNA, the CDR3 is TGTGCCAGCAGCCAAGATTCTAGCGGGGGGGCGGAGACCCAGTACTTC. This translates into CASSQDSSGGAETQYF. This rearrangement joins TRBV4-2 to TRBJ2-5; the match to TRBD2 covers 12 bases. The CDR3 contains 16 residues. V lost 0 bases to trimming and J lost 5 bases; unmatched junction nucleotides: 4. Germline-derived CDR1 and CDR2 are LGHNA and YNFKEQ.

The chain links TRBV7-6 to TRBJ1-2; TRBD1 might be the D (6 bases). The germline V gene encodes CDR1 SGHVS and CDR2 FNYEAQ. This CDR3 comprises 15 residues. The ends were cut back, 1 base at V and 1 base at J, with 10 bases in the middle. The chain's CDR3 is CASSLVRQDNYGYTF. CDR3 DNA: TGTGCCAGCAGCTTAGTTCGACAGGATAACTATGGCTACACCTTC.

V is TRBV27 and J is TRBJ2-7, with D possibly TRBD1 on 5 matching bases. Germline CDR1 reads MNHEY; CDR2 reads SMNVEV (reference sequence). V was cut by 4 bases and J by 0 bases, with 7 bases left in between. The CDR3 spans 13 residues. This CDR3 reads CASSYRYSYEQYF. The CDR3 coding sequence is TGTGCCAGCAGTTACAGGTACTCCTACGAGCAGTACTTC.

This rearrangement joins TRBV11-2 to TRBJ1-5; D unclear. Trimming took off 5 bases at V and 3 bases at J, with 8 bases between the two ends. Germline lookup yields CDR1 SGHAT and CDR2 FQNNGV. The CDR3 sequence is 13 residues long. The CDR3 loop is CASSEGVNQPQHF. The DNA for the CDR3 is TGTGCCAGCAGCGAGGGCGTCAATCAGCCCCAGCATTTT.

This clone was seen only once. J is TRBJ1-2 and V is TRBV2, with TRBD1 matching over 9 bases. This CDR3 has 14 amino acids. From germline, CDR1 is SNHLY and CDR2 FYNNEI. The V gene end was trimmed by 2 bases and the J gene end by 10 bases; junction bases not matched to a gene: 8. The CDR3 here is CASSETGTGRTYTF. CDR3 coding DNA: TGTGCCAGCAGTGAAACCGGGACAGGGCGAACCTACACCTTC.

The rearrangement uses TRBV5-4 and TRBJ1-4, with TRBD1 as a possible D gene (6 bases). This CDR3 comprises 15 residues. Per the germline V gene, CDR1 is SGHNT and CDR2 is YYREEE (reference sequence). V was shortened by 3 bases and J by 0 bases, with 9 bases between the two germline ends. The CDR3 sequence is CASSSGTSTNEKLFF. The CDR3 DNA sequence: TGTGCCAGCAGCTCGGGGACATCAACTAATGAAAAACTGTTTTTT.

The chain carries TRBV10-2 and TRBJ2-1; 9 nucleotides match TRBD1. J gave up 7 bases and V 7 bases, and 8 bases lay outside the gene matches. The CDR3 contains 14 residues. In germline, CDR1 is WSHSY, CDR2 SAAADI. The CDR3 sequence is CASKGQGVSNEQFF. As DNA, the CDR3 is TGCGCCAGCAAGGGACAGGGAGTTTCTAATGAGCAGTTCTTC.

The rearrangement uses TRBV18 and TRBJ2-7; 7 bases are a match to TRBD1. The CDR3 is 14 amino acids. Unmatched junction bases numbered 6, after V lost 6 bases and J lost 1 base. Germline V lookup: CDR1 KGHSH, CDR2 LQKENI. The CDR3 here is CASSTGTWSYEQYF. The CDR3 nucleotides are TGTGCCAGCTCGACAGGGACATGGTCCTACGAGCAGTACTTC.